This T cell receptor (beta chain) was sequenced in a study of relationships among human T cell subsets (dated by TCRdb to about 2010). Background for the entire study: Sequencing was performed on eight distinct blood T cell populations: pan T, CD8 cytotoxic, regulatory, Th1, Th2, naive plus transitional, activated and memory cells.

The CD4+CD25-CD294- flow-through remaining after CD25, CD56 and CD294 bead selections was collected as Th1 cells. Miltenyi superparamagnetic beads coated with subset-specific monoclonal antibodies were used to isolate the T cell subsets. All T cell populations were isolated from peripheral blood. Ficoll separation of whole blood yielded mononuclear cells, and anti-CD14 microbeads were then used to deplete the monocytes. Right after isolation, the cell populations were resuspended in RNAprotect reagent. Library creation used multiplex PCR. TCRdb names 454 GS FLX as the instrument used. TCR alpha and beta CDR3 regions were amplified from mRNA by semiquantitative ARM-PCR. ARM-PCR used tagged nested gene-specific primers, after which communal superprimers carried out exponential amplification. Exonuclease was used to remove the nested primers before the first-round PCR products went through the second amplification round. The amplicons were sequenced on the 454 platform, a system that can rapidly sequence millions of DNA fragments without cloning bias. An effective read was defined as a read mappable to both V and J germline segments. As for the authors' bioinformatics: IRmap was used to assign reads to germline V, D and J segments, and IRmap relies on pyromap, a Smith-Waterman modification adapted to 454 sequencing errors. D-beta assignments were filtered with cutoffs set at the 99th percentile of alignment scores obtained from simulated random sequences. The CDR3 was taken to be the amino acids lying between the conserved V-segment Y[YFLI]C motif and the J-segment [FW]GXGT motif. Repertoire diversity was estimated with a compound Poisson process model previously applied to large-scale EST data. A procedure for detecting cross-contamination was used to argue that the shared CDR3s did not come from sample contamination. Clones were called with MiXCR by TCRdb after fastp trimmed the public reads at Q25, and only in-frame beta chains were retained. Duplicate CDR3 protein sequences are folded into a single record with the most common DNA and genes. TCRdb's processing, not the authors' own work, is the source of the V and J calls. The sample table contains 10,000 to 15,000 distinct CDR3 sequences; only one count was recorded for roughly two thirds of them. 30% of the sample is taken by the ten largest.

The germline V gene encodes CDR1 ENHRY and CDR2 SYGVKD. The CDR3 holds 15 amino acids from the cysteine to the phenylalanine. Only the CDR3 DNA is retained, 45 bases long and in frame from the first base. From V the trimming removes 3 bases and from J it removes 4 bases, while the gene matches leave 9 bases of the junction unaccounted for. As concerns this clonotype: Its antigen remains undetermined. No clone much larger than this one lies a single base away; base qualities are absent.

On the study overall, not on this receptor specifically: A CD4+CD8+ double-positive population could not be ruled out by the bead-based sorting. While more than 60% of CD8+ cytotoxic sequences came from clones with more than 100 reads, the regulatory and Th2 subsets had few clones of that kind. V, D and J usage, CDR3 length and N-nucleotide additions showed no statistically significant differences among the seven subsets. Substantial CDR3 sharing among Th1, Th2 and regulatory T cells was interpreted as suggesting stochastic cell fate choices.

The sequenced sample consisted of CD4+ Th1 cells sorted from blood. Explained via the paper, the cell subset or site label denotes: CD4+CD25-CD294- T helper 1 cells. This clonotype originated in a man aged 40-49 years in good health. The chain links TRBV10-3 with TRBJ2-7; 7 of the junction bases match TRBD1. CDR3 reads: CAISDATGLRYEQYF. The DNA sequence follows: TGTGCCATCAGTGATGCGACAGGGCTACGGTACGAGCAGTACTTC.